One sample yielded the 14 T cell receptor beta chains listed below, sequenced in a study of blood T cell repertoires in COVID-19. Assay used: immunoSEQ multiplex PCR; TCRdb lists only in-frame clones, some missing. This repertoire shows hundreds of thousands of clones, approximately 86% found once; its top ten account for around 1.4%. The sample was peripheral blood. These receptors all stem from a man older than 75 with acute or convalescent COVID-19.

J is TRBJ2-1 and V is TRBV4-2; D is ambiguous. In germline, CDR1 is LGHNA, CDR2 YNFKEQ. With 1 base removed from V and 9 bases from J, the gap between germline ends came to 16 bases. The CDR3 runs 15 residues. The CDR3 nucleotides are TGTGCCAGCAGCCAAGTAAACGCTGGCCTCGCTGAGCAGTTCTTC. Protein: CASSQVNAGLAEQFF.

The CDR3 here is CASSLGRTTDTQYF. In DNA, the CDR3 is TGTGCCAGCAGCTTAGGGAGGACGACAGATACGCAGTATTTT. V is TRBV7-8 and J is TRBJ2-3, with a tentative D call TRBD2 (5 bases). Per the germline V gene, CDR1 is SGHVS and CDR2 is FQNEAQ. Trimming removed 1 base at V and 3 bases at J, with 8 bases between. This CDR3 has 14 residues.

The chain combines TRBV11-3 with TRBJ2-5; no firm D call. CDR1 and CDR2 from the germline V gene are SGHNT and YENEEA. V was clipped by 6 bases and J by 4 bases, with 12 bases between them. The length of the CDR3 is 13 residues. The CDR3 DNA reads TGTGCCAGCAGTGAACCCCCAGGAGAGACCCAGTACTTC. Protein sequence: CASSEPPGETQYF.

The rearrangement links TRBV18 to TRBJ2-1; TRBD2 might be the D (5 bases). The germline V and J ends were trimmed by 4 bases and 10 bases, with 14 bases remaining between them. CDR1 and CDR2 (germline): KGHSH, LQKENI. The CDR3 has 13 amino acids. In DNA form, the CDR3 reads TGTGCCAGCTCACGGGGTGAGGGTAACGAGCAGTTCTTC. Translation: CASSRGEGNEQFF. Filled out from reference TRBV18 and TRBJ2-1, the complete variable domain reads NAGVMQNPRHLVRRRGQEARLRCSPMKGHSHVYWYRQLPEEGLKFMVYLQKENIIDESGMPKERFSAEFPKEGPSILRIQQVVRGDSAAYFCASSRGEGNEQFFGPGTRLTVL.

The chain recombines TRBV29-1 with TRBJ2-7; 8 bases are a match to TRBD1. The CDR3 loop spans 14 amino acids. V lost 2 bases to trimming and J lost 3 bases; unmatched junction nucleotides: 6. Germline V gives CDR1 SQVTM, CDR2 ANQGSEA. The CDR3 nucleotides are TGCAGCGTTGAATTTCCGGACAGGGACTACGAGCAGTACTTC. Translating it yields CSVEFPDRDYEQYF.

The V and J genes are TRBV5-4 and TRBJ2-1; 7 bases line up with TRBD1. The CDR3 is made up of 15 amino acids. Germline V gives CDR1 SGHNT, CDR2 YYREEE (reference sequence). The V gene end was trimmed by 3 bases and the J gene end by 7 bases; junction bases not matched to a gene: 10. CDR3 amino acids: CASSSNSDRRNEQFF. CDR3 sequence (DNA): TGTGCCAGCAGCTCTAACTCGGACAGGAGGAATGAGCAGTTCTTC.

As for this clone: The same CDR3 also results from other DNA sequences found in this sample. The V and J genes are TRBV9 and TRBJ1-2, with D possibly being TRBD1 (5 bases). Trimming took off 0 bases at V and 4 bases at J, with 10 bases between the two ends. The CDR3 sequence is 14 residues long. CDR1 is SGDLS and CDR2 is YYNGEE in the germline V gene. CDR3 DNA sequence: TGTGCCAGCAGCGTAGGGCAGGGTACCTATGGCTACACCTTC. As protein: CASSVGQGTYGYTF.

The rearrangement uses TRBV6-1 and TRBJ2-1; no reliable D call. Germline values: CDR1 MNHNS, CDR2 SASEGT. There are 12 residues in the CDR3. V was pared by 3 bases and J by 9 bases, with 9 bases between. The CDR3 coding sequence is TGTGCCAGCAGTGACAGGTTGGGTGAGCAGTTCTTC. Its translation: CASSDRLGEQFF.

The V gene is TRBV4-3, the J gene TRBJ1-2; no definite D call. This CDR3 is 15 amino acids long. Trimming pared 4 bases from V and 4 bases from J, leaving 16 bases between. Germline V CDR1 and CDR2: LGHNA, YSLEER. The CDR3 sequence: CASSPIVGSAYGYTF. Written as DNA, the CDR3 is TGCGCCAGCAGCCCGATAGTAGGGAGCGCCTATGGCTACACCTTC.

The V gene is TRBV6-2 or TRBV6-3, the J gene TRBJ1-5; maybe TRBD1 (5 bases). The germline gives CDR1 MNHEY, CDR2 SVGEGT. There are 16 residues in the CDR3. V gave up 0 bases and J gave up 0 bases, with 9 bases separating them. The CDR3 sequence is CASSYSLGASNQPQHF. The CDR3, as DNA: TGTGCCAGCAGTTACTCCTTAGGGGCTAGCAATCAGCCCCAGCATTTT.

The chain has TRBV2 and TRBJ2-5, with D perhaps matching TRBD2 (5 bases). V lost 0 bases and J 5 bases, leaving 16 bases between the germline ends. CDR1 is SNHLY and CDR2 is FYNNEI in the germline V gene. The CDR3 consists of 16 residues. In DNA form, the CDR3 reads TGTGCCAGCAGTGAAGCGCTAACTCTAGCTCTCGAGACCCAGTACTTC. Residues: CASSEALTLALETQYF.

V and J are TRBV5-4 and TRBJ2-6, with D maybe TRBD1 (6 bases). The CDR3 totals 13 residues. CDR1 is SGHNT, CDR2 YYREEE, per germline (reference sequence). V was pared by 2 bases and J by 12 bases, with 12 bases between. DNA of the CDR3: TGTGCCAGCAGCTTTGGGGCACAGGGCGTCCTGACTTTC. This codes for CASSFGAQGVLTF.

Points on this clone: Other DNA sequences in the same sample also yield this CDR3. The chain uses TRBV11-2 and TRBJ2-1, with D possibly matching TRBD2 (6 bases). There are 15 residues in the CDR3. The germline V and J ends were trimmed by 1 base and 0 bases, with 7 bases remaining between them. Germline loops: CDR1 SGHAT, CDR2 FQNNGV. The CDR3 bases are TGTGCCAGCAGCTTAGGGAGGGCCTCCTACAATGAGCAGTTCTTC. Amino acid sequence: CASSLGRASYNEQFF.

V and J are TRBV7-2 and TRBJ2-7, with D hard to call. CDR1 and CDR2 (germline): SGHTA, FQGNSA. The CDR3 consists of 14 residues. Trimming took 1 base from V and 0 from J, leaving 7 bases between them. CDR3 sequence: CASSLGQISYEQYF. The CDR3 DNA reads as TGTGCCAGCAGCTTAGGGCAGATCTCCTACGAGCAGTACTTC.